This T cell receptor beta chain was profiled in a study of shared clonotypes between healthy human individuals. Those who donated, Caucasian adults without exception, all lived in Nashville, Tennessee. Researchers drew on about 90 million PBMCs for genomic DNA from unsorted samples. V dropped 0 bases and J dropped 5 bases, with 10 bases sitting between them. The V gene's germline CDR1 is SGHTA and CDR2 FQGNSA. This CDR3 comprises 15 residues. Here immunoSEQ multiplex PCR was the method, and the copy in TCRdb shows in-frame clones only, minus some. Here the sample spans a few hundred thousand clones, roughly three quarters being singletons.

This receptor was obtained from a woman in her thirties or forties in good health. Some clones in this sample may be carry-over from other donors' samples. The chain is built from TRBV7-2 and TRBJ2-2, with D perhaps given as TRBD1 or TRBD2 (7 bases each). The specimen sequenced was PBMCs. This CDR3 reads CASSLAQGGTGELFF. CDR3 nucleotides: TGTGCCAGCAGCTTAGCCCAGGGGGGGACCGGGGAGCTGTTTTTT. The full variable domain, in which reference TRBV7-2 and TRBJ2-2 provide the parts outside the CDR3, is GAGVSQSPSNKVTEKGKDVELRCDPISGHTALYWYRQSLGQGLEFLIYFQGNSAPDKSGLPSDRFSAERTGGSVSTLTIQRTQQEDSAVYLCASSLAQGGTGELFFGEGSRLTVL.